The 5 T cell receptor beta chains listed next were all sequenced from one sample in a study of T cell repertoires in cytomegalovirus infection. TCRdb recomputed calls from the reads with MiXCR, one row per CDR3 protein. The sample has 150,000 to 200,000 distinct CDR3 sequences; over 15% are singletons. The sample comprised CD8+ T cells from PBMCs. The receptors were gathered from a human donor in good health (CMV status not recorded). Some clones in this sample may be carry-over from other donors' samples.

Sample share makes this clonotype medium-sized (0.01 to 0.1%). The V gene is TRBV4-1, the J gene TRBJ2-1; no firm D call. Germline CDR1 and CDR2: MGHRA and YSYEKL. Trimming pared 0 bases from V and 0 bases from J, leaving 6 bases between. The CDR3 consists of 15 residues. CDR3 amino acids: CASSQEALSYNEQFF. The CDR3 bases are TGCGCCAGCAGCCAAGAGGCCCTCTCCTACAATGAGCAGTTCTTC.

Of note for this clonotype: A read error may produce the germline difference seen at one junction end. The chain employs TRBV28 and TRBJ1-5, with a weak D call TRBD1 (5 bases). The CDR3 covers 13 residues. Germline V gives CDR1 MDHEN, CDR2 SYDVKM. The CDR3 nucleotides are TGTGCCAGTAGTTTATTCGGGGGTCAGCCCCAGCATTTT. This encodes CASSLFGGQPQHF.

The chain carries TRBV12-5 and TRBJ2-2; D uncertain. V was cut by 0 bases and J by 0 bases, with 11 bases left in between. Per germline, CDR1 LGHNT and CDR2 FRNRAP. The CDR3 extends over 17 amino acids. This CDR3 reads CASGLVPTGANTGELFF. Here the CDR3 DNA reads TGTGCTAGTGGTTTGGTACCTACTGGCGCGAACACCGGGGAGCTGTTTTTT.

This clonotype was observed a handful of times. V and J are TRBV7-6 and TRBJ1-3; D not certain. The CDR3 runs 15 residues. Trimming shortened V by 2 bases and J by 0 bases, and 8 bases separated the two germline ends. CDR1 is SGHVS and CDR2 is FNYEAQ in the germline V gene. In DNA form, the CDR3 reads TGTGCCAGCAGCTTAACCCAGACCTCTGGAAACACCATATATTTT. Protein sequence: CASSLTQTSGNTIYF.

The chain recombines TRBV7-2 with TRBJ1-6, with D maybe TRBD1 (5 bases). The CDR3 runs 19 residues. V lost 0 bases and J lost 4, with 19 bases in between. Germline CDR1 reads SGHTA; CDR2 reads FQGNSA. The CDR3 here is CASSLALIQPSGYNSPLHF. The CDR3 nucleotides are TGTGCCAGCAGCTTAGCGCTAATCCAGCCGTCAGGGTATAATTCACCCCTCCACTTT.